What follows is one TCR beta chain and its context. This specimen comes from a study of T cells expressing NK-cell markers. Study as a whole: Out of eight donors sequenced, seven tested HCMV-seropositive and the remaining one seronegative.

Per germline, CDR1 SGHRS and CDR2 YFSETQ. The CDR3 covers 11 residues. The authors generated TCR beta cDNA through 5'RACE template switching with UMIs. Each CDR3 protein gets one entry in TCRdb, which reprocessed the 5' RACE reads and gives no DNA. This table holds fewer than 550,000 distinct CDR3 sequences. This TCR was recovered from a woman aged 45-60 years in good health. This chain joins TRBV5-1 and TRBJ1-1. The sequenced sample consisted of blood T cells: a sorted CD56 or NKG2C T cell subset, CD4+ or CD8+ T cells, or bulk PBMC T cells (not recorded which). The CDR3 loop reads CASSTDLEAFF.